The T cell receptor beta chain under discussion was sequenced for a study of metastatic and nonmetastatic thyroid tumors (dated by TCRdb to the early 2020s). About the study as a whole: The researchers compared repertoires between peripheral blood samples and tumor or nodule tissue samples from patients with malignant or benign thyroid disease. Broad study findings and their caveats: TCR beta diversity was reported as significantly higher in malignant tumors than in benign nodules, in both blood and tumor samples.

This clone was seen many times. What this receptor recognizes is not known. No base quality information exists; no much larger clone differs at one position. Before undergoing thyroid surgery, none of the patients had been given any kind of treatment. Using T-cell receptor beta sequencing, the researchers looked back retrospectively at clinical samples from patients, gathered between about 2012 and 2019. Libraries were made using PCR. Sequenced using an Illumina HiSeq 4000. High-throughput sequencing was used to profile the TCR beta-chain CDR3 region of every patient. The original pipeline was this. Drawing on CDR3 differences between clinicopathological groups, the researchers built a classifier meant to tell apart patients with distant-metastatic papillary thyroid cancer. To measure repertoire diversity the researchers used the Shannon index, while the Morisita-Horn index served to gauge how similar the tumor and blood repertoires were. Through fastp at Q25 and MiXCR, TCRdb rebuilt clones from the public reads, retaining in-frame beta chains. The V and J calls here are based on TCRdb, not the publication. In this sample the table shows around 45,000 clones, roughly 3.2% of which occur a single time. Jointly, the top ten make up approximately 9.6% of the sample.

CDR1 LGHDT and CDR2 YNNKEL were looked up in the germline V gene (reference sequence). There are 13 amino acids in the CDR3, from cysteine to phenylalanine inclusive. The kept DNA is CDR3 alone, 39 bases in frame from the first base. V is shortened by 1 base, J by 6 bases, and the region joining them spans 10 bases. Sequencing was carried out using blood. The TCR originated in a female donor with papillary thyroid cancer or a benign thyroid nodule (not recorded which). Some clones in this sample may be carry-over from other donors' samples. The chain joins TRBV3-1 to TRBJ2-7; TRBD2 could be the D gene, as 5 bases match. The nucleotide sequence is TGTGCCAGCAGCCAAGCACTAGTAGCCGAGCAGTACTTC. Translated, this is CASSQALVAEQYF.